The next 29 T cell receptor beta chains were all read from a single sample in a study of OX40 agonist ivuxolimab in advanced cancers. Assay used: immunoSEQ multiplex PCR; TCRdb lists only in-frame clones, some missing. The sample yields approximately 49,000 clones, 85% seen once. The sample here was CD4+ or CD8+ T cells sorted from blood, taken in a trial of the OX40 agonist ivuxolimab. Receptors were obtained from an adult with an advanced solid tumor such as melanoma, head and neck, liver or kidney cancer.

The chain carries TRBV27 and TRBJ2-7; tentatively, D is TRBD1 (5 bases). This CDR3 is built from 13 residues. The V end lost 3 bases, the J end lost 0 bases, and 6 bases lay between the germline ends. CDR1 and CDR2 (germline): MNHEY, SMNVEV (reference sequence). CDR3 in DNA: TGTGCCAGCAGTTTGGGGCCCTCCTACGAGCAGTACTTC. Translation gives CASSLGPSYEQYF.

This clone was picked up one time. This sequence joins TRBV7-6 and TRBJ1-4; D remains ambiguous. The CDR3 has 14 residues. CDR1 is SGHVS, CDR2 FNYEAQ, per germline. Trimming shortened V by 5 bases and J by 4 bases, and 11 bases separated the two germline ends. The chain's CDR3 is CASSPGRVNEKLFF. In nucleotides, the CDR3 is TGTGCCAGCAGCCCGGGGAGGGTTAATGAAAAACTGTTTTTT.

This chain links TRBV10-2 with TRBJ2-1; D unresolved. Trimming stripped 2 bases from V and 2 bases from J, with 10 bases between. Germline V gene sequence: CDR1 WSHSY, CDR2 SAAADI. CDR3 length: 15 residues. CDR3 in DNA: TGCGCCAGCAGTGAGGAGTTTTTTCCCTACAATGAGCAGTTCTTC. It is translated as CASSEEFFPYNEQFF.

The chain carries TRBV9 and TRBJ2-3; 8 bases are shared with TRBD2. Germline V gene lookup returns CDR1 SGDLS and CDR2 YYNGEE. The CDR3 consists of 15 residues. After removal of 3 bases from V and 6 bases from J, the junction contained 9 bases not matched to a gene. The DNA of the CDR3 is TGTGCCAGCAGCGATGTCGTCGGGGGGGTTGATACGCAGTATTTT. It codes for CASSDVVGGVDTQYF. The variable domain in full, with the rest retrieved from reference TRBV9 and TRBJ2-3, is DSGVTQTPKHLITATGQRVTLRCSPRSGDLSVYWYQQSLDQGLQFLIQYYNGEERAKGNILERFSAQQFPDLHSELNLSSLELGDSALYFCASSDVVGGVDTQYFGPGTRLTVL.

This clone was detected only once. The CDR3 protein is CSARDISLEYF. CDR3 nucleotide sequence: TGCAGTGCTAGAGACATCAGCTTGGAGTACTTC. The rearrangement uses TRBV20-1 and TRBJ2-7; unclear D gene. Trimming left V 0 bases short and J 11 bases short, with 11 bases between. Looked up from germline, CDR1 is DFQATT and CDR2 is SNEGSKA (reference sequence). This CDR3 contains 11 residues.

The table lists this clone with a count of one. The V gene is TRBV6-5, the J gene TRBJ2-1, with a weak D call TRBD1 (5 bases). The ends were cut back, 0 bases at V and 5 bases at J, with 11 bases in the middle. Germline V lookup: CDR1 MNHEY, CDR2 SVGAGI. The CDR3 length is 15 residues. CDR3 sequence: CASSYSGTGHNEQFF. The CDR3 DNA follows: TGTGCCAGCAGTTACTCGGGAACAGGCCACAATGAGCAGTTCTTC.

The V and J genes are TRBV28 and TRBJ2-1; D is uncertain. Deletions cut 6 bases from V and 5 bases from J, with 14 bases between. This CDR3 spans 14 amino acids. Germline CDR1 and CDR2: MDHEN and SYDVKM. The CDR3, as DNA: TGTGCCAGCAGAACAATCCGGGCGCACAATGAGCAGTTCTTC. It specifies CASRTIRAHNEQFF. The full variable domain, completed using reference TRBV28 and TRBJ2-1, is DVKVTQSSRYLVKRTGEKVFLECVQDMDHENMFWYRQDPGLGLRLIYFSYDVKMKEKGDIPEGYSVSREKKERFSLILESASTNQTSMYLCASRTIRAHNEQFFGPGTRLTVL.

The CDR3 DNA is TGTGCCAGCAGCTACGGGACAACAGTCTACGAGCAGTACGTC. Translating it yields CASSYGTTVYEQYV. The chain employs TRBV7-8 and TRBJ2-7; maybe TRBD1 (6 bases). Germline loops: CDR1 SGHVS, CDR2 FQNEAQ. With 4 bases removed from V and 3 bases from J, the gap between germline ends came to 13 bases. CDR3 size: 14 residues.

The chain uses TRBV4-3 and TRBJ2-3; TRBD2 matches at 16 bases. The CDR3 consists of 16 residues. CDR1 is LGHNA, CDR2 YSLEER, per germline. V trimming: 7 bases; J trimming: 4 bases; junction bases outside the gene matches: 5. CDR3 residues: CASTLGTSGGADTQYF. The CDR3 coding sequence is TGCGCCAGCACCCTAGGGACTAGCGGGGGGGCAGATACGCAGTATTTT.

The rearrangement uses TRBV5-5 and TRBJ1-2; D is undetermined. Germline V gene lookup returns CDR1 SGHKS and CDR2 YYEKEE (reference sequence). The CDR3 loop spans 18 amino acids. Trimming cost V 4 bases and J 0 bases, with 22 bases left between them. The CDR3 here is CASSLRGVSFNPNYGYTF. Here the CDR3 DNA reads TGTGCCAGCAGCCTTCGTGGCGTATCCTTCAACCCTAACTATGGCTACACCTTC.

The rearrangement joins TRBV4-1 to TRBJ1-5, with D hard to call. This CDR3 contains 15 residues. V lost 0 bases, J lost 0 bases, and 6 bases lay in between. Germline assignment: CDR1 MGHRA and CDR2 YSYEKL. The DNA of the CDR3 is TGCGCCAGCAGCCAAGAATCCTTTAGCAATCAGCCCCAGCATTTT. Protein: CASSQESFSNQPQHF.

This chain uses TRBV27 with TRBJ2-1; D may correspond to TRBD1 or TRBD2 (6 bases each). The V and J ends lost 6 bases and 1 base respectively, with 13 bases between them. Germline V lookup: CDR1 MNHEY, CDR2 SMNVEV (reference sequence). The CDR3 sequence is 15 residues long. CDR3 coding DNA: TGTGCCAGCAGCCCCCGGGGGCGATCCTACAATGAGCAGTTCTTC. Translated, it gives CASSPRGRSYNEQFF.

The chain has TRBV5-6 and TRBJ1-3; unclear D gene. The germline gives CDR1 SGHDT, CDR2 YYEEEE. This CDR3 region has 13 residues. V lost 1 base to trimming and J lost 4 bases, with 6 bases between them. CDR3 DNA: TGTGCCAGCAGCTTGATTTCCGGAAACACCATATATTTT. The encoded protein is CASSLISGNTIYF. Using reference TRBV5-6 and TRBJ1-3 for the parts outside the CDR3, the full variable domain is DAGVTQSPTHLIKTRGQQVTLRCSPKSGHDTVSWYQQALGQGPQFIFQYYEEEERQRGNFPDRFSGHQFPNYSSELNVNALLLGDSALYLCASSLISGNTIYFGEGSWLTVV.

This chain uses TRBV27 with TRBJ2-5; 7 bases fit TRBD2. This CDR3 has 15 residues. Unmatched junction bases numbered 3, after V lost 0 bases and J lost 2 bases. Germline V gene sequence: CDR1 MNHEY, CDR2 SMNVEV (reference sequence). The CDR3 nucleotides read TGTGCCAGCAGTTTATCGGGAGGGCTTCAAGAGACCCAGTACTTC. It encodes CASSLSGGLQETQYF.

The rearrangement uses TRBV7-9 and TRBJ2-5; TRBD2 is a possible D gene (6 bases). Trimming left V 4 bases short and J 2 bases short, with 11 bases between. CDR1 is SEHNR, CDR2 FQNEAQ, per germline (reference sequence). The CDR3 sequence is 14 residues long. In DNA, the CDR3 is TGTGCCAGCAGCTCCTCGGGGGTGCAAGAGACCCAGTACTTC. Amino acids: CASSSSGVQETQYF.

The J gene is TRBJ1-2, the V gene TRBV5-6; 8 nucleotides agree with TRBD1. Trimming at V came to 4 bases and at J to 4 bases, leaving 12 bases not matched to a gene. The CDR3 is made up of 16 amino acids. CDR1 SGHDT and CDR2 YYEEEE come from the germline V gene. CDR3: CASSPQGAGSFYGYTF. CDR3 sequence (DNA): TGTGCCAGCAGCCCCCAGGGGGCAGGCTCATTCTATGGCTACACCTTC.

The V gene is TRBV28, the J gene TRBJ2-7; D is possibly TRBD1 (7 bases). This CDR3 comprises 13 residues. CDR1 and CDR2 (germline): MDHEN, SYDVKM. The V end was cut by 2 bases, the J end by 6 bases, with 11 bases between. This CDR3 reads CASSLTQGGEQYV. For the CDR3, the DNA is TGTGCCAGCAGTTTAACCCAGGGGGGCGAGCAGTACGTC.

This chain uses TRBV4-3 with TRBJ2-7; a weak D match, TRBD1 (6 bases). This CDR3 region has 14 residues. V dropped 1 base and J dropped 2 bases, with 9 bases sitting between them. The germline gives CDR1 LGHNA, CDR2 YSLEER. CDR3 nucleotide sequence: TGCGCCAGCAGCCAAGGGACAGCGACCTACGAGCAGTACTTC. Translation: CASSQGTATYEQYF.

This sequence joins TRBV7-3 and TRBJ2-7; possibly TRBD1 for D (5 bases). The V end lost 0 bases, the J end lost 5 bases, and 14 bases lay between the germline ends. The CDR3 spans 15 residues. Germline CDR1 is SGHTA and CDR2 is FQGTGA. The CDR3 DNA sequence: TGTGCCAGCAGCTTAACGTATAGTCAGGGCCACGAGCAGTACTTC. This codes for CASSLTYSQGHEQYF.

The chain employs TRBV27 and TRBJ2-1; D remains unclear. The CDR3 has 11 residues. The V and J ends lost 6 bases and 9 bases respectively, with 9 bases between them. Germline V CDR1 and CDR2: MNHEY, SMNVEV (reference sequence). CDR3 in amino acids: CASRTGLEQFF. Here the CDR3 DNA reads TGTGCCAGCAGGACCGGGCTTGAGCAGTTCTTC.

The J gene is TRBJ2-1, the V gene TRBV7-3; D is undetermined. The CDR3 has 13 amino acids. CDR1 is SGHTA, CDR2 FQGTGA, per germline. V shed 5 bases and J shed 4 bases, with 9 bases lying between them. CDR3 sequence: CASSADGYNEQFF. The CDR3 coding sequence is TGTGCCAGCAGCGCGGACGGATACAATGAGCAGTTCTTC.

V gene TRBV9 combines with J gene TRBJ2-1; the match to TRBD1 covers 9 bases. The ends lost 0 bases at V and 3 bases at J; junction bases unmatched: 10. Germline CDR1 and CDR2: SGDLS and YYNGEE. The length of the CDR3 is 18 residues. The CDR3 DNA sequence: TGTGCCAGCAGCGTAGTTGGGAAGGGACAGGGCTACTACAATGAGCAGTTCTTC. It is translated as CASSVVGKGQGYYNEQFF.

V is TRBV25-1 and J is TRBJ1-2, with D uncertain. Trimming left V 7 bases short and J 2 bases short, with 8 bases between. Germline assignment: CDR1 MGHDK and CDR2 SYGVNS. The CDR3 runs to 12 residues. The DNA of the CDR3 is TGTGCCAGCAATTCCGGAAACTATGGCTACACCTTC. Its translation: CASNSGNYGYTF.

The chain is built from TRBV9 and TRBJ2-1; 10 bases agree with TRBD1. Germline V CDR1 and CDR2: SGDLS, YYNGEE. Germline trimming cut 3 bases from V and 8 bases from J; bases unmatched to any gene: 5. This CDR3 contains 14 residues. CDR3 sequence reads: CASSAGTGVDEQFF. CDR3 nucleotide sequence: TGTGCCAGCAGCGCCGGGACAGGGGTTGATGAGCAGTTCTTC.

This clone turned up a few times. Within the sample, other DNA sequences also encode this same CDR3. The chain carries TRBV27 and TRBJ2-2, with no clear D. This CDR3 spans 13 amino acids. The V and J ends lost 5 bases and 2 bases respectively, with 6 bases between them. CDR1 MNHEY and CDR2 SMNVEV come from the germline V gene (reference sequence). CDR3 residues: CASSLLNTGELFF. The CDR3 bases are TGTGCCAGCAGTCTACTTAACACCGGGGAGCTGTTTTTT.

The V and J genes are TRBV5-5 and TRBJ1-2; D is perhaps TRBD1 (6 bases). Looked up from germline, CDR1 is SGHKS and CDR2 is YYEKEE (reference sequence). The length of the CDR3 is 13 residues. V was cut by 0 bases and J by 5 bases, with 8 bases left in between. CDR3 protein: CASSLDREYGYTF. The CDR3 DNA reads as TGTGCCAGCAGCTTGGACAGGGAGTATGGCTACACCTTC.

This chain uses TRBV6-5 with TRBJ2-5; D call uncertain. Per germline, CDR1 MNHEY and CDR2 SVGAGI. V lost 4 bases and J lost 5, with 11 bases in between. The CDR3 covers 13 residues. CDR3 protein: CASSSLGWETQYF. DNA for the CDR3: TGTGCCAGCAGTTCCTTAGGATGGGAGACCCAGTACTTC.

This clone was found once. The rearrangement joins TRBV28 to TRBJ1-4, with 8 bases lining up with TRBD1. The CDR3 runs to 15 residues. CDR1 is MDHEN and CDR2 is SYDVKM in the germline V gene. Trimming took 4 bases from V and 8 from J; bases not matched to a gene: 9. CDR3 DNA: TGTGCCAGCAGTTCCCAGGACAGGGTCGGAGAAAAACTGTTTTTT. It translates to CASSSQDRVGEKLFF.

The rearrangement uses TRBV6-6 and TRBJ2-5; 7 bases line up with TRBD1. CDR3 length equals 13 residues. CDR1 MNHNY and CDR2 SVGAGI come from the germline V gene (reference sequence). With 8 bases clipped from V and 5 bases from J, the junction kept 8 bases outside the gene matches. CDR3 nucleotides: TGTGCCAGCTCCGAAGGGGGCGCGGAGACCCAGTACTTC. Translated, it gives CASSEGGAETQYF.